Below are 8 T cell receptor beta chains sequenced from a single sample in a study of neurological immune-mediated disorders (dated by TCRdb to about 2019). The library was generated by 5' RACE. Sequencing used an Illumina HiSeq 2500. In TCRdb, the public reads were trimmed at Q25 with fastp and aligned with MiXCR, with productive beta chains retained. Each record represents a unique CDR3 protein, reported with the most common genes and DNA among its rows. Present in this sample are under 90,000 distinct CDR3 sequences, around a tenth of which were seen just once. The leading ten clones occupy approximately 1.5% of the sample. Sequencing was done on a sample of PBMCs. The receptor source for this set is a man between 45 and 60 years old in good health.

This clonotype was seen many times. The chain employs TRBV9 and TRBJ1-2; 7 nucleotides match TRBD1. V shed 4 bases, J shed 4 bases, and the junction held 10 bases outside the gene matches. CDR1 and CDR2 from the germline V gene are SGDLS and YYNGEE. This CDR3 region has 15 residues. CDR3 nucleotide sequence: TGTGCCAGCAGCCCAACTGGGACAGAGCCCTATGGCTACACCTTC. Its translation: CASSPTGTEPYGYTF.

This clonotype was observed at least ten times. J is TRBJ1-5 and V is TRBV10-3, with D hard to call. V lost 3 bases and J 2 bases, leaving 11 bases between the germline ends. The length of the CDR3 is 15 residues. CDR1 and CDR2 from the germline V gene are ENHRY and SYGVKD. DNA for the CDR3: TGTGCCATCAGTGACAGGAGTAACGGCAATCAGCCCCAGCATTTT. Protein: CAISDRSNGNQPQHF.

Ten or more counts support this clonotype. The V call is TRBV20-1, the J call TRBJ1-1; D may be TRBD1 (5 bases). Per germline, CDR1 DFQATT and CDR2 SNEGSKA (reference sequence). CDR3 length equals 16 residues. V lost 0 bases and J lost 0, with 14 bases in between. The CDR3 protein is CSARDLGQGLNTEAFF. As DNA, the CDR3 is TGCAGTGCTAGAGATCTCGGGCAGGGACTGAACACTGAAGCTTTCTTT.

At least ten counts were recorded for this clonotype. The chain links TRBV12-3 or TRBV12-4 to TRBJ1-1, with a tentative D call TRBD1 (5 bases). This CDR3 region has 13 residues. V was cut by 7 bases and J by 1 base, with 10 bases left in between. The CDR3: CASTQQANTEAFF. For the CDR3, the DNA is TGTGCCAGCACCCAACAGGCGAACACTGAAGCTTTCTTT.

This clonotype showed up many times. This chain uses TRBV5-1 with TRBJ2-1, with 7 bases identical to TRBD2. CDR3 length: 14 amino acids. Germline V gives CDR1 SGHRS, CDR2 YFSETQ. Trimming removed 0 bases from V and 9 bases from J; junction bases left unmatched: 6. The CDR3 region has the DNA TGCGCCAGCAGCTTGGGAGTTTGGGGGGGTGAGCAGTTCTTC. This sequence encodes CASSLGVWGGEQFF.

This clonotype was recorded at least ten times. CDR3 DNA: TGTGCCAGCAGCTTACTGTCCGAGGCGGGCAATGAGCAGTTCTTC. It codes for CASSLLSEAGNEQFF. The chain joins TRBV5-5 to TRBJ2-1; possibly TRBD2 for D (5 bases). Looked up from germline, CDR1 is SGHKS and CDR2 is YYEKEE (reference sequence). V shed 2 bases and J shed 6 bases, with 15 bases lying between them. The CDR3 sequence is 15 residues long.

The table lists this clonotype with a few counts. The CDR3 DNA is TGTGCCAGCAGACCTGGTAGCGGGGCGGAAGAGACCCAGTACTTC. Translating gives CASRPGSGAEETQYF. V usage is TRBV7-7 and J usage is TRBJ2-5; TRBD2 agrees at 8 bases. CDR3 length equals 15 residues. The ends lost 6 bases at V and 3 bases at J; junction bases unmatched: 9. Germline assignment: CDR1 SSHAT and CDR2 FNYEAQ (reference sequence).

This clonotype was observed a few times. The chain uses TRBV19 and TRBJ2-2, with TRBD1 matching 7 bases. The CDR3 covers 15 residues. J gave up 6 bases and V 0 bases, and 4 bases lay outside the gene matches. Per the germline V gene, CDR1 is LNHDA and CDR2 is SQIVND (reference sequence). For the CDR3, the DNA is TGTGCCAGTAGTATAGATCGACAGGGACCCGGGGAGCTGTTTTTT. Translation gives CASSIDRQGPGELFF.